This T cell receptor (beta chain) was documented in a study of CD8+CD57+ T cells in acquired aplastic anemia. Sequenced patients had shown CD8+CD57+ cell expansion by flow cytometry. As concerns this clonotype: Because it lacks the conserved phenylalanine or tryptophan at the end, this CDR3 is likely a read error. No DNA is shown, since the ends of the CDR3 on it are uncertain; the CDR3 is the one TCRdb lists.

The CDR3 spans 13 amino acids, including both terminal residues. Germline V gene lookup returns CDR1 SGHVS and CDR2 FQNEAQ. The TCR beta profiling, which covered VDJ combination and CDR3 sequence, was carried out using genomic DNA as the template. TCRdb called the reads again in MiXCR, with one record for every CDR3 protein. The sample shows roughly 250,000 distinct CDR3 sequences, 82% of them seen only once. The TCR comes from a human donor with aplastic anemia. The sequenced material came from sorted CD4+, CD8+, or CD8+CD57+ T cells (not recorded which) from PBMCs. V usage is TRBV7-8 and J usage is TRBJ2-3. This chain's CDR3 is CASSLAGAHDKQY.